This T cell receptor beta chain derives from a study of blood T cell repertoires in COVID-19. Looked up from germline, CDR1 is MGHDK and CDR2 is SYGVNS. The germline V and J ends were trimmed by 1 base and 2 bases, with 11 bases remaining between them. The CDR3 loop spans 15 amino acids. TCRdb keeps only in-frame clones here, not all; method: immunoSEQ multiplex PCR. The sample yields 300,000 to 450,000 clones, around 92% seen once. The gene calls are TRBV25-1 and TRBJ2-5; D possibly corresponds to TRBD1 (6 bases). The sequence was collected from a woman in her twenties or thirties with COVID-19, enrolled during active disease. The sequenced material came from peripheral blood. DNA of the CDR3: TGTGCCAGCAGTGAATGGAAAGGGGGTCAAGAGACCCAGTACTTC. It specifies CASSEWKGGQETQYF.